This is a list of T cell receptor beta chains from one sample in a study of T cells after yellow fever vaccination. From the 5' RACE reads, TCRdb called clonotypes with MiXCR, one entry per CDR3 protein. The sample lists about 320,000 distinct CDR3 sequences, approximately 4.3% occurring once. The sequences come from PBMCs, collected 15 days after the yellow fever booster vaccination. These receptors originate from a man younger than 35 who received the YFV17D yellow fever vaccine. CDR3s include the opening cysteine and the closing phenylalanine or tryptophan. The D gene is left open where the match is weak. Clone size is shown for a subset of rows, as once, few, many or a class of expanded clone.

CDR3 protein,CDR3 DNA,D gene,J gene,clone size,V gene
CASTARTTNSPLHF,TGTGCCAGTACCGCCCGGACTACCAATTCACCCCTCCACTTT,-,TRBJ1-6,few,TRBV7-2
CASSYSSTDTQYF,TGTGCCAGCAGTTACTCCAGCACAGATACGCAGTATTTT,-,TRBJ2-3,many,TRBV6-2/TRBV6-3
CATSRDKNNEQFF,TGTGCCACCAGCAGGGACAAGAACAATGAGCAGTTCTTC,-,TRBJ2-1,-,TRBV15
CASSIGTSGGAETQYF,TGCGCCAGCAGCATCGGGACTAGCGGGGGGGCTGAGACCCAGTACTTC,TRBD2,TRBJ2-5,few,TRBV5-1
CASSLTSGGLVETQYF,TGTGCCAGCAGCTTAACCAGCGGGGGGCTAGTAGAGACCCAGTACTTC,TRBD2,TRBJ2-5,many,TRBV7-2
CASRSLAGSTDTQYF,TGCGCCAGCAGGTCGTTAGCGGGGAGCACAGATACGCAGTATTTT,TRBD2,TRBJ2-3,many,TRBV5-1
CASSFGPSVNYGYTF,TGTGCCAGCAGTTTTGGGCCCAGTGTTAACTATGGCTACACCTTC,-,TRBJ1-2,few,TRBV27
CASTGTSGYNEQFF,TGTGCCAGCACTGGCACTAGCGGATACAATGAGCAGTTCTTC,TRBD2,TRBJ2-1,-,TRBV12-3/TRBV12-4
CASSAPSGGITDTQYF,TGTGCCAGCAGCGCTCCCAGCGGGGGGATCACAGATACGCAGTATTTT,TRBD2,TRBJ2-3,many,TRBV9
CASSLVPSGGLTDTQYF,TGCGCCAGCAGCTTGGTCCCGAGCGGGGGCCTCACAGATACGCAGTATTTT,TRBD2,TRBJ2-3,many,TRBV5-1
CSARDQPARTTDTQYF,TGCAGTGCTAGAGATCAACCAGCCCGCACAACAGATACGCAGTATTTT,-,TRBJ2-3,many,TRBV20-1
CASSPLSYRGRETQYF,TGCGCCAGCAGCCCCTTAAGTTACAGGGGAAGGGAGACCCAGTACTTC,TRBD1,TRBJ2-5,few,TRBV4-1
CASSSRGGLYEQFF,TGTGCCAGTAGTTCCCGGGGGGGCCTTTATGAGCAGTTCTTC,TRBD2,TRBJ2-1,few,TRBV19
CASSLERGAFETQYF,TGTGCCAGCAGCTTGGAGCGGGGGGCGTTTGAGACCCAGTACTTC,TRBD2,TRBJ2-5,many,TRBV5-6
CASSDAGLTEAFF,TGCGCCAGCAGTGATGCAGGCCTCACTGAAGCTTTCTTT,-,TRBJ1-1,many,TRBV10-2
CASSQVTRGDGNEQYF,TGCGCCAGCAGCCAAGTCACTCGGGGGGACGGGAACGAGCAGTACTTC,TRBD2,TRBJ2-7,many,TRBV4-1
CASSLIPGAESTGELFF,TGCGCCAGCAGCTTGATTCCAGGGGCGGAATCCACCGGGGAGCTGTTTTTT,-,TRBJ2-2,few,TRBV5-1
CAIRPGQGDEKLFF,TGTGCCATCAGGCCGGGACAGGGAGATGAAAAACTGTTTTTT,TRBD1,TRBJ1-4,many,TRBV10-3
CASSLERYLYRTQYF,TGCGCCAGCAGCTTGGAGCGGTACCTTTATAGGACCCAGTACTTC,-,TRBJ2-5,few,TRBV5-1
CASSPTPAGELFF,TGTGCCAGCAGCCCGACCCCGGCGGGGGAGCTGTTTTTT,-,TRBJ2-2,-,TRBV5-5
CATSDSTTGYVTEAFF,TGTGCCACCAGTGATTCGACGACAGGGTATGTCACTGAAGCTTTCTTT,TRBD1,TRBJ1-1,few,TRBV24-1
CASKHASGGAFEQYF,TGCGCCAGCAAGCATGCGAGCGGGGGGGCCTTCGAGCAGTACTTC,TRBD2,TRBJ2-7,-,TRBV4-1
CSARDFRGIDEQYF,TGCAGTGCTAGAGATTTTCGGGGGATCGACGAGCAGTACTTC,-,TRBJ2-7,many,TRBV20-1
CASSLARGLSYEQYF,TGCGCCAGCAGCTTGGCCCGGGGACTCTCCTACGAGCAGTACTTC,-,TRBJ2-7,many,TRBV5-1
CSVEEVGAFF,TGCAGCGTTGAAGAGGTGGGAGCTTTCTTT,-,TRBJ1-1,many,TRBV29-1
CASTLGGLSSTDTQYF,TGTGCCAGCACCCTAGGCGGTCTGTCTAGCACAGATACGCAGTATTTT,-,TRBJ2-3,few,TRBV6-2/TRBV6-3
CASSPGSPRTNTEAFF,TGTGCCAGCTCACCGGGTAGTCCCAGGACGAACACTGAAGCTTTCTTT,-,TRBJ1-1,few,TRBV18
CASSREAGQGNEQFF,TGCGCCAGCAGCCGGGAAGCGGGACAGGGCAATGAGCAGTTCTTC,TRBD1,TRBJ2-1,few,TRBV4-1
CASSLEEDTEAFF,TGTGCCAGCAGCTTAGAGGAGGACACTGAAGCTTTCTTT,-,TRBJ1-1,-,TRBV7-3
CSAINPSGGETQYF,TGCAGTGCTATTAACCCCTCGGGGGGGGAGACCCAGTACTTC,TRBD2,TRBJ2-5,few,TRBV20-1
CASSLAGLQSSTDTQYF,TGTGCCAGCAGTTTGGCGGGTCTTCAGTCTAGCACAGATACGCAGTATTTT,-,TRBJ2-3,few,TRBV28
CASSSLGGGTYGYTF,TGTGCCAGCAGCTCCCTCGGCGGAGGGACCTATGGCTACACCTTC,-,TRBJ1-2,-,TRBV5-4
CASSSPGLRGGRLSSYEQYF,TGTGCCAGCAGCTCCCCGGGGTTGCGCGGGGGCCGGCTTAGCTCCTACGAGCAGTACTTC,-,TRBJ2-7,-,TRBV11-2
CASSLERGPRGTDTQYF,TGTGCCAGCAGCTTAGAGCGGGGGCCCCGGGGCACAGATACGCAGTATTTT,TRBD2,TRBJ2-3,many,TRBV7-2
CASSQPGRTGELFF,TGCGCCAGCAGCCAACCAGGACGGACCGGGGAGCTGTTTTTT,-,TRBJ2-2,-,TRBV4-1
CASSQGSGKETQYF,TGCGCCAGCAGCCAAGGGAGCGGGAAAGAGACCCAGTACTTC,TRBD2,TRBJ2-5,few,TRBV4-1
CASSLLTAGLSMNTEAFF,TGTGCCAGCAGTTTATTGACAGCCGGCCTAAGTATGAACACTGAAGCTTTCTTT,-,TRBJ1-1,-,TRBV12-3/TRBV12-4
CASSDGTGGDEKLFF,TGTGCCAGCAGTGACGGGACAGGGGGCGACGAAAAACTGTTTTTT,TRBD1,TRBJ1-4,many,TRBV12-3/TRBV12-4
CASNPFLWRFCGYTF,TGTGCCAGCAACCCCTTTTTGTGGAGGTTTTGTGGCTACACCTTC,-,TRBJ1-2,few,TRBV28
CASSFGAAFGGYTF,TGTGCCAGCAGCTTCGGGGCAGCCTTTGGTGGCTACACCTTC,-,TRBJ1-2,many,TRBV5-6